This record looks at one T cell receptor beta chain sequence and its context. The primer mix had 60 V beta and 13 J beta primers. Only in-frame clones appear in the TCRdb table, and some are missing; sequencing was by immunoSEQ multiplex PCR. The sample includes about 24,000 clones, under 90% of them seen just once. These data belong to a study of glioma-infiltrating T cells after dendritic cell vaccination. Study-wide background: Autologous tumor lysate was loaded overnight onto monocyte-derived dendritic cells grown less than 8 days with IL-4 and GM-CSF. Patients received three intradermal dendritic cell vaccine injections at biweekly intervals.

Germline V gives CDR1 SNHLY, CDR2 FYNNEI. The CDR3 has 15 residues. Unmatched junction bases numbered 6, after V lost 5 bases and J lost 1 base. Time point in this sample: after dendritic cell vaccination, including at tumor progression/relapse. Blood PBMC samples: pre-vaccination, two weeks post third vaccination, and at tumor progression. The chain combines TRBV2 with TRBJ2-5; 8 bases fit TRBD1. Sequenced here: blood, sampled after dendritic cell vaccination. The receptor was isolated from a human donor with glioblastoma. The CDR3: CASSPTGVRQETQYF. The CDR3 DNA sequence: TGTGCCAGCAGTCCGACAGGGGTCCGCCAAGAGACCCAGTACTTC.